The clone carrying this TCR beta chain was counted between two and nine times. Germline V lookup: CDR1 SEHNR, CDR2 FQNEAQ (reference sequence). V was pared by 2 bases and J by 0 bases, with 2 bases between. The CDR3 spans 13 residues. In the authors' methods: Counts of TCRs in each sample centred on a median of approximately 96,000 and extended from roughly 25,000 to 750,000. Using its own MiXCR run on the RACE reads, TCRdb lists one record per CDR3 protein. It is TCRdb's table, rather than the study itself, that gives the V and J calls and clone size. This table holds about 81,000 distinct CDR3 sequences, roughly 7.2% found once. The data were obtained in a study of human T cells and chemical hapten exposure. Across the study: All patients underwent weekly scalp dosing with diphenylcyclopropenone for the full approximately 23-week study.

As for time point: patch test 1, 2 weeks after DPC sensitization. Stated treatment: therapeutic diphenylcyclopropenone sensitization with weekly scalp DPC. People who gave samples had alopecia, were 18 to 70 years old, and were suitable for DPC. Extraction of total RNA was performed on unfractionated whole blood. Sequenced here: whole blood, sampled in connection with sensitization to the hapten diphenylcyclopropenone (DPC). This sequence originates from a woman aged 30 to 39 with alopecia areata. Some clones in this sample may be carry-over from other donors' samples. The V gene is TRBV7-9, the J gene TRBJ1-3; D not certain. CDR3 nucleotides: TGTGCCAGCAGCTTAATCTCTGGAAACACCATATATTTT. Amino acids: CASSLISGNTIYF.